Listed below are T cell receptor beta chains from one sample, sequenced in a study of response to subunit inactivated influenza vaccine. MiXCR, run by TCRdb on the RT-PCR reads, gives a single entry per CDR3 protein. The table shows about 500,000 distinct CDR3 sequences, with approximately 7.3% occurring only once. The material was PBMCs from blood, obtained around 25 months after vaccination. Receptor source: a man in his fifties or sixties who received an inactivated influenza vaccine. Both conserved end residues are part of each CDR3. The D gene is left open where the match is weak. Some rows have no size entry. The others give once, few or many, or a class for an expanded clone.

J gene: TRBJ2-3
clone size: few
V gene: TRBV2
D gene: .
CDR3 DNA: TGTGCCAGCGGAGCGGAAAGCACAGATACGCAGTATTTT
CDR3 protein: CASGAESTDTQYF

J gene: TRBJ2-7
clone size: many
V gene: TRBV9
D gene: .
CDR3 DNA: TGTGCCAGCAGCAAAAGCGGGTTTTCCTCCTACGAGCAGTACTTC
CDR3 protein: CASSKSGFSSYEQYF

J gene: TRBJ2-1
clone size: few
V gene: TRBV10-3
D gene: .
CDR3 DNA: TGTGCCATCAGTGAATTTGCGGATGAGCAGTTCTTC
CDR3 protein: CAISEFADEQFF

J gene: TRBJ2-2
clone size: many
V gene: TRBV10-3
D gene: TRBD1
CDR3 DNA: TGTGCCATCAGTAACAGGGGCCTAAACACCGGGGAGCTGTTTTTT
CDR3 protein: CAISNRGLNTGELFF

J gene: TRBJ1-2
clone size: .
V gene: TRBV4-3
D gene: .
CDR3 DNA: TGCGCCAGCAGCCAAGAGTCTATGACTGCTGGCTACACCTTC
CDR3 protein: CASSQESMTAGYTF

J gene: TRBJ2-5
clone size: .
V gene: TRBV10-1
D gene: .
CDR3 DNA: TGCGCCAGCAGCGAAACAGAGGGGGGGAAAGAGACCCAGTACTTC
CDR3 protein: CASSETEGGKETQYF

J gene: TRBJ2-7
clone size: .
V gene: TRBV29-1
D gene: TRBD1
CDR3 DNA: TGCAGCGCCGCAGGGGGCCTACACGAGCAGTACTTC
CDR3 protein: CSAAGGLHEQYF

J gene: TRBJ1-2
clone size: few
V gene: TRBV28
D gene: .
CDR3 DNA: TGTGCCAGCAGTTTACAGTTACATGGCTACACCTTC
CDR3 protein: CASSLQLHGYTF

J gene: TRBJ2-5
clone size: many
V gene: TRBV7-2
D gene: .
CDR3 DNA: TGTGCCAGCAGCTTAGTGGTGGGGATCGAGACCCAGTACTTC
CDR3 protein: CASSLVVGIETQYF

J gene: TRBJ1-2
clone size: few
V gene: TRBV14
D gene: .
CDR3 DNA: TGTGCCAGCAGCCCCCCGGGACTCCTCTATGGCTACACCTTC
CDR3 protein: CASSPPGLLYGYTF

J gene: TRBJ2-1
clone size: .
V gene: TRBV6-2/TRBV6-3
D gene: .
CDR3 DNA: TGTGCCAGCAGTTACTCGCGCGGGCGGATGTCCCTAAGCTCCTACAATGAGCAGTTCTTC
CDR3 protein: CASSYSRGRMSLSSYNEQFF

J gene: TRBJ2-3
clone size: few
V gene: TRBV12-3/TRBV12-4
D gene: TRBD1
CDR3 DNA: TGTGCCAGCACCAAGGGACAGGGGGTTCGGATTTCGGTGGCAGATACGCAGTATTTT
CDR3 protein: CASTKGQGVRISVADTQYF

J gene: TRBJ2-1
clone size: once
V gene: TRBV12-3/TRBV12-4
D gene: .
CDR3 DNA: TGTGCCAGCAGTTTATTCCCGGGACACCCCTACAATGAGCAGTTCTTC
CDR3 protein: CASSLFPGHPYNEQFF

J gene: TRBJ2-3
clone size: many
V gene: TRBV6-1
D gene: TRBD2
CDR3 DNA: TGTGCCAGCACAGATAGCGGGGGACTCACAGATACGCAGTATTTT
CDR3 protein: CASTDSGGLTDTQYF

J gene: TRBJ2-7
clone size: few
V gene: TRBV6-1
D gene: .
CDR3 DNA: TGTGCCAGCAGTCTAGGAGGGGATGGTATCTACGAGCAGTACTTC
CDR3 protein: CASSLGGDGIYEQYF

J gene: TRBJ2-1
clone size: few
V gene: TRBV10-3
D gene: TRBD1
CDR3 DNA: TGTGCCATCAGTGACTCCAGGGGGCGAGGCTACAATGAGCAGTTCTTC
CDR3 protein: CAISDSRGRGYNEQFF

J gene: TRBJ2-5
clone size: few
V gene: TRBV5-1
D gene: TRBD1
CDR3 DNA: TGCGCCAGCAGCTTGGACGGCAGGGGGCAGGAAGAGACCCAGTACTTC
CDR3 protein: CASSLDGRGQEETQYF